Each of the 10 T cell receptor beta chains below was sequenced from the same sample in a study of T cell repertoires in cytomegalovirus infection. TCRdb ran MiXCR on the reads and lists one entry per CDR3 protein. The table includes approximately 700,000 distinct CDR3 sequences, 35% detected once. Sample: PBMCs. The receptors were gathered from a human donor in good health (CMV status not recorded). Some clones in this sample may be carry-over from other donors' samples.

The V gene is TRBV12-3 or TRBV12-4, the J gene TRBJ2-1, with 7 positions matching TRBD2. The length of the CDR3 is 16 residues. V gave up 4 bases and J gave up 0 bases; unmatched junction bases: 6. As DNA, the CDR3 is TGTGCCAGCAGTTCCCTAGCGGAGAGCTCCTACAATGAGCAGTTCTTC. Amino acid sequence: CASSSLAESSYNEQFF.

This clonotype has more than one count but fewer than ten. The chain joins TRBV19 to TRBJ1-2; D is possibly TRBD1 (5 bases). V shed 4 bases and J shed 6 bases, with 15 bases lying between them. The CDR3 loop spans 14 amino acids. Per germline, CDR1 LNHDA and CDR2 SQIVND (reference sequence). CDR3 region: CASSTGEGMHGYTF. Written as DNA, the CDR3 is TGTGCCAGTAGTACTGGCGAGGGGATGCATGGCTACACCTTC.

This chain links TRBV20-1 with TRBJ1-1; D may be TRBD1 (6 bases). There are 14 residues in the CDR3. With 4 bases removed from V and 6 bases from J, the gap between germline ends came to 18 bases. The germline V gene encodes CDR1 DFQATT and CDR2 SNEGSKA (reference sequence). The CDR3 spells CSATTGGGKPEAFF. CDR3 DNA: TGCAGTGCTACCACAGGAGGGGGGAAGCCTGAAGCTTTCTTT.

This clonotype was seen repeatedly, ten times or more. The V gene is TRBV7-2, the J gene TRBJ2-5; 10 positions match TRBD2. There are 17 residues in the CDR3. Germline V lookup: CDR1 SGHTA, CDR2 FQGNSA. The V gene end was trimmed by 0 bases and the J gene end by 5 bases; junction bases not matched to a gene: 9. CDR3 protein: CASSLALLAGLGETQYF. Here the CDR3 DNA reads TGTGCCAGCAGCTTAGCCTTACTAGCGGGATTGGGGGAGACCCAGTACTTC.

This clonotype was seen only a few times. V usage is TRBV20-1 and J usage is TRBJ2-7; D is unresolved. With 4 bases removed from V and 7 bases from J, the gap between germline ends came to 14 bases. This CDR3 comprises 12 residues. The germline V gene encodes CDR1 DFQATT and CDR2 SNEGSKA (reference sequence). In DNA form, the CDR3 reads TGCAGTGCTAAGGGCCCTGGTCGAGAGCAGTACTTC. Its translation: CSAKGPGREQYF.

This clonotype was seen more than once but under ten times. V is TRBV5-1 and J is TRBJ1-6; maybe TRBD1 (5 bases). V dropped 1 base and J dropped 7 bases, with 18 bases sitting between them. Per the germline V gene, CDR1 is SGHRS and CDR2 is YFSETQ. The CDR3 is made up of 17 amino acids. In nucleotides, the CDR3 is TGCGCCAGCAGCTTGCACGGCGGGCAGGGAGGCAATTCACCCCTCCACTTT. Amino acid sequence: CASSLHGGQGGNSPLHF.

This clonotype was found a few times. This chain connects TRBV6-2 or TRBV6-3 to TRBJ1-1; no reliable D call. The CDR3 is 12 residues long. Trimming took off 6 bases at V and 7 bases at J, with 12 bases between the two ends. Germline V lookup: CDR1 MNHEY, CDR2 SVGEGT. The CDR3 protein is CASSKGAFEAFF. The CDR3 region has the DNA TGTGCCAGCAGCAAAGGTGCGTTTGAAGCTTTCTTT.

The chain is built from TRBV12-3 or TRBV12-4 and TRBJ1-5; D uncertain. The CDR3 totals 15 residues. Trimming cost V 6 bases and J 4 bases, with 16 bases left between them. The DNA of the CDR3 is TGTGCCAGCAGCGTCACCTACGGGGAGAATCAGCCCCAGCATTTT. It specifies CASSVTYGENQPQHF.

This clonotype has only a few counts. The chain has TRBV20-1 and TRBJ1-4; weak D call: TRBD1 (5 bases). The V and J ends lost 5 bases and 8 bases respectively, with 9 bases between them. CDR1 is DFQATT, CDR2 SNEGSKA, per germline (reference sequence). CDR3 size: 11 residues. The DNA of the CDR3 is TGCAGTGCTGTCAAGGGGGAAAAACTGTTTTTT. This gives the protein CSAVKGEKLFF.

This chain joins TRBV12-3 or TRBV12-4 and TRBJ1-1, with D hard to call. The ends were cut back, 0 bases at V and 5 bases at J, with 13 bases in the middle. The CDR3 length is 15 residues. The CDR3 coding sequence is TGTGCCAGCAGTTTAGCGCAGGTTGGGTGGACTGAAGCTTTCTTT. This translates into CASSLAQVGWTEAFF.